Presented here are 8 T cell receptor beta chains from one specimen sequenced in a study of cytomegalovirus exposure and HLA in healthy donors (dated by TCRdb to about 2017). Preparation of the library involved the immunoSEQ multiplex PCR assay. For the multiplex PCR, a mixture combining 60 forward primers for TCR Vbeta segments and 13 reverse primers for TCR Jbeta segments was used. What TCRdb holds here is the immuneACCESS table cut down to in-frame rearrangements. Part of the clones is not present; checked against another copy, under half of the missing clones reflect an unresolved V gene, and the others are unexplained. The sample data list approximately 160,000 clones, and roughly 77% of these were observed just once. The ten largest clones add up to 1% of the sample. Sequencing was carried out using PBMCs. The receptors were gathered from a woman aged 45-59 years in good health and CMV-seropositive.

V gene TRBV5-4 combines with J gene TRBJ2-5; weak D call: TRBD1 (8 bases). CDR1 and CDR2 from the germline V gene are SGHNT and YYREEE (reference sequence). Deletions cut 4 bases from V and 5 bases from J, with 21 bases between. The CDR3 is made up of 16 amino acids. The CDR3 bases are TGTGCCAGCAGCCCGAGTGGAGGACAGGGAGGGGAGACCCAGTACTTC. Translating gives CASSPSGGQGGETQYF.

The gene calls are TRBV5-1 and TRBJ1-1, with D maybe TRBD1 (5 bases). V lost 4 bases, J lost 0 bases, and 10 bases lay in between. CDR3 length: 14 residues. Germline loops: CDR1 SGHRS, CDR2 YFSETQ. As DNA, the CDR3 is TGCGCCAGCAGCACGGACAACCTGAACACTGAAGCTTTCTTT. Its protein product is CASSTDNLNTEAFF.

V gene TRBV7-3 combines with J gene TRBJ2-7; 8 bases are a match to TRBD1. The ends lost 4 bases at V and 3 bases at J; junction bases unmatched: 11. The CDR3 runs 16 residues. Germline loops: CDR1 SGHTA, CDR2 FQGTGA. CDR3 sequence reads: CASSSGTGLPLYEQYF. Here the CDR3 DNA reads TGTGCCAGCAGCTCCGGGACAGGACTCCCCCTCTACGAGCAGTACTTC.

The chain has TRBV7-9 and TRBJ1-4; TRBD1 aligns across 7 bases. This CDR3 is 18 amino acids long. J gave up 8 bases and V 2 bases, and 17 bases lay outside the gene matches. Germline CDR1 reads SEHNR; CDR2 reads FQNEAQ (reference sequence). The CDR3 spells CASSLLSFGTGQSEKLFF. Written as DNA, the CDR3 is TGTGCCAGCAGCTTACTTTCCTTCGGGACGGGACAGTCAGAAAAACTGTTTTTT.

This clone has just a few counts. CDR3 coding DNA: TGCGCCAGCAGCTCCCAGGGGACGAACACTGAAGCTTTCTTT. It is translated as CASSSQGTNTEAFF. The gene calls are TRBV5-1 and TRBJ1-1; D might be TRBD1 (6 bases). Germline CDR1 SGHRS, CDR2 YFSETQ. The CDR3 spans 14 residues. V dropped 3 bases and J dropped 1 base, with 10 bases sitting between them. Drawing the rest from reference TRBV5-1 and TRBJ1-1, the complete variable domain is KAGVTQTPRYLIKTRGQQVTLSCSPISGHRSVSWYQQTPGQGLQFLFEYFSETQRNKGNFPGRFSGRQFSNSRSEMNVSTLELGDSALYLCASSSQGTNTEAFFGQGTRLTVV.

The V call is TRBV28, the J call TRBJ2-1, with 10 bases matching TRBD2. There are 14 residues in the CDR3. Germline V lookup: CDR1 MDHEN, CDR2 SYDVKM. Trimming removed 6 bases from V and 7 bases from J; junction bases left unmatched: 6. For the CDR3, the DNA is TGTGCCAGCAGGGAGCGGGGGGGATGGAATGAGCAGTTCTTC. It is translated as CASRERGGWNEQFF.

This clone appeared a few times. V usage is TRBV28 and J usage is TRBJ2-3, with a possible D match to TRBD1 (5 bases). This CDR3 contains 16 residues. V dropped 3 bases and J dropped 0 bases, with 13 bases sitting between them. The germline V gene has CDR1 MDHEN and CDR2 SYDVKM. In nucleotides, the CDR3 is TGTGCCAGCAGTTTTTCAGGGTTAACTAGCACAGATACGCAGTATTTT. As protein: CASSFSGLTSTDTQYF.

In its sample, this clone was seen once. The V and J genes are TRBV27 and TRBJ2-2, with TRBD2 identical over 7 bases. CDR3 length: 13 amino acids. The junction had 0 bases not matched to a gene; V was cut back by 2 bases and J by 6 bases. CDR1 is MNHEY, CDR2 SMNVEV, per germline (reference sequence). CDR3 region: CASSLRGAGELFF. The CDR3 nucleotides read TGTGCCAGCAGTTTACGGGGGGCCGGGGAGCTGTTTTTT.